A selection of T cell receptor beta chains follows, all from one sample in a study of blood T cell repertoires in COVID-19. The data were produced by immunoSEQ multiplex PCR, yet TCRdb's version contains in-frame clones alone and is incomplete. The table shows approximately 170,000 clones, with 81% occurring only once. The source material was peripheral blood. These receptors all stem from a man in his 60s with active or convalescent COVID-19. The conserved cysteine and the conserved F or W are not part of the CDR3 here. A D gene is named only where the DNA matches it firmly.

TRBV7-2	.	TRBJ1-1	13	ASSLILSDSSEAF
TRBV3-1/TRBV3-2	.	TRBJ1-2	10	ASSQRGYGYT
TRBV28	TRBD2	TRBJ2-5	14	ASSFGGFNIGETQY
TRBV28	TRBD1	TRBJ1-4	13	ASSLQGQGTEKLF
TRBV19	TRBD1	TRBJ1-5	12	ASSITGGRQPQH
TRBV28	TRBD1	TRBJ1-5	9	ASGLDRDMD
TRBV3-1/TRBV3-2	.	TRBJ2-3	14	ASSPGGGGAIDTQY
TRBV2	.	TRBJ2-7	11	ASSEARAYEQY
TRBV27	TRBD1	TRBJ2-5	13	ASSLQGALRETQY
TRBV9	TRBD1	TRBJ1-4	14	ASSVGQGGSNEKLF
TRBV6-5	.	TRBJ1-5	9	ASSSNQPQH
TRBV28	.	TRBJ1-4	12	ASSLTGSYEKLF
TRBV11-2	.	TRBJ1-6	12	ASSFERENSPLH
TRBV6-4	TRBD2	TRBJ2-7	14	ASSGRERETAYEQY
TRBV27	TRBD2	TRBJ2-7	12	ATQTTGGPWEQY
TRBV6-5	.	TRBJ2-3	12	ASQGVAEGDTQY
TRBV5-4	.	TRBJ1-2	11	ASSLRQNYGYT
TRBV5-1	.	TRBJ2-3	14	ASSWAQGSNTDTQY
TRBV19	.	TRBJ1-1	12	ASSPGGENTEAF
TRBV25-1	TRBD1	TRBJ1-2	12	ASAGTGQAYGYT
TRBV2	.	TRBJ2-7	10	ASWRGSYEQY
TRBV24-1	TRBD1	TRBJ1-4	10	ATRDSNEKLF
TRBV9	TRBD1	TRBJ1-2	12	ASSVGQGSYGYT
TRBV3-1/TRBV3-2	.	TRBJ1-4	12	ASSQQNFNEKLF
TRBV5-1	TRBD1	TRBJ2-3	13	ASSLDRVPPDTQY
TRBV7-2	TRBD1	TRBJ1-4	12	ASSLGTGAEKLF
TRBV3-1/TRBV3-2	.	TRBJ2-2	12	ASSPRLGTGELF
TRBV9	.	TRBJ2-6	13	ASSSRASGANVLT
TRBV5-6	.	TRBJ2-5	10	ASSFQATAQY
TRBV27	.	TRBJ2-1	13	ASSLQGHIYNEQF
TRBV6-5	.	TRBJ1-1	11	ASRGTPNTEAF
TRBV6-4	.	TRBJ2-7	13	ASSESGDRSYEQY
TRBV2	.	TRBJ2-2	13	ASTSTVSNTGELF
TRBV7-3	.	TRBJ2-5	14	ASSLTGTRYQETQY
TRBV6-5	.	TRBJ1-1	14	AGSSPRDYGNTEAF
TRBV5-1	.	TRBJ1-2	11	ASSLDDSYGYT
TRBV30	.	TRBJ1-1	14	AWSVLWPRLNTEAF
TRBV10-3	TRBD1	TRBJ2-3	12	AIKEGQVTDTQY
TRBV28	.	TRBJ2-6	14	ASTPGDSSGANVLT
TRBV10-1	TRBD1	TRBJ1-2	11	ASSRTGELGYT
TRBV6-5	TRBD2	TRBJ2-1	13	ASRPLRGEYNEQF
TRBV3-1/TRBV3-2	.	TRBJ1-2	12	ASSQSSGEGGYT
TRBV6-5	TRBD1	TRBJ1-1	12	ASRTQGAVTEAF
TRBV5-1	.	TRBJ1-3	11	ASSRTRPDTIY
TRBV19	.	TRBJ2-5	11	ASSSRTRQTQY
TRBV18	.	TRBJ1-1	15	ASSPTGGNSMNTEAF
TRBV12-3/TRBV12-4	TRBD1	TRBJ2-5	11	ASRGQGQETQY
TRBV12-3/TRBV12-4	.	TRBJ2-2	11	ASRATSTGELF
TRBV7-9	.	TRBJ2-2	14	ASSLVASTNTGELF
TRBV11-2	TRBD2	TRBJ2-1	15	ASSLVSTSGGHNEQF
TRBV2	.	TRBJ1-3	11	ASSDGGRNTIY
TRBV5-1	TRBD2	TRBJ2-1	12	ASSTGGSYNEQF
TRBV6-5	TRBD2	TRBJ2-3	13	ASGISGGLTDTQY
TRBV7-9	TRBD2	TRBJ2-3	11	ASSSSGADTQY
TRBV19	TRBD2	TRBJ2-1	13	ASSAPGLAFPEQF
TRBV9	TRBD2	TRBJ2-4	12	ASSAGGGVDIQY
TRBV6-5	.	TRBJ1-1	11	ASSLTGNTEAF
TRBV4-1	.	TRBJ1-5	15	ASSQEFSRFSNQPQH
TRBV2	.	TRBJ2-2	12	ASSELRGSGELF